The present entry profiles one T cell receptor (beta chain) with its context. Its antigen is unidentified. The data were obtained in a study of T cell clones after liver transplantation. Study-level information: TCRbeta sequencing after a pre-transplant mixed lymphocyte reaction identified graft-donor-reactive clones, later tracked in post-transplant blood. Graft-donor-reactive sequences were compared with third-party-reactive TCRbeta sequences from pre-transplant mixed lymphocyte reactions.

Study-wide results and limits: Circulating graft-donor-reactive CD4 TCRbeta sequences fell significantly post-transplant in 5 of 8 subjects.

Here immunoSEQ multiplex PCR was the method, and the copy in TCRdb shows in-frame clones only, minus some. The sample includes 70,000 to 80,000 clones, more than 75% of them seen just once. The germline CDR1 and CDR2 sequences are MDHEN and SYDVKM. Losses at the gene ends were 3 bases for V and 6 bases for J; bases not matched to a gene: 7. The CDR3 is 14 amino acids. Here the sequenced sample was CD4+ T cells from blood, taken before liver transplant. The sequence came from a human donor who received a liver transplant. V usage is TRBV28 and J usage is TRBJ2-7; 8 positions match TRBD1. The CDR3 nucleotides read TGTGCCAGCAGTTTCCGCCAGGGGGCGGGCGAGCAGTACTTC. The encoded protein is CASSFRQGAGEQYF. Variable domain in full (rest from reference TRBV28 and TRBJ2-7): DVKVTQSSRYLVKRTGEKVFLECVQDMDHENMFWYRQDPGLGLRLIYFSYDVKMKEKGDIPEGYSVSREKKERFSLILESASTNQTSMYLCASSFRQGAGEQYFGPGTRLTVT.